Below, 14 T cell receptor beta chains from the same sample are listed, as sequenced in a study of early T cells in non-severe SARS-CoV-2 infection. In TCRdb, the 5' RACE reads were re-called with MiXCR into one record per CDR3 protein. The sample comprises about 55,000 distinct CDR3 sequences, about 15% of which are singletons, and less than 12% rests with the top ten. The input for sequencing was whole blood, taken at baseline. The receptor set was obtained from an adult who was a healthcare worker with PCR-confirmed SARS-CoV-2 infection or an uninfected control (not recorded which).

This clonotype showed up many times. The CDR3 nucleotides read TGTGCCAGCAGCGGAGAGGACGCCACCAATGAGCAGTTCTTC. Translating gives CASSGEDATNEQFF. The chain uses TRBV13 and TRBJ2-1; D is undetermined. Germline CDR1 PRHDT, CDR2 FYEKMQ (reference sequence). This CDR3 comprises 14 residues. V was trimmed by 5 bases and J by 6 bases, leaving 14 bases between them.

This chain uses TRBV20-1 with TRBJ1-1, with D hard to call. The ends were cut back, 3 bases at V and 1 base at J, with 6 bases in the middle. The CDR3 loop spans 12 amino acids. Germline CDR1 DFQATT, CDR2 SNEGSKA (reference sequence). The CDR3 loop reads CSASQRNTEAFF. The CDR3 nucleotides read TGCAGTGCTAGTCAAAGGAACACTGAAGCTTTCTTT.

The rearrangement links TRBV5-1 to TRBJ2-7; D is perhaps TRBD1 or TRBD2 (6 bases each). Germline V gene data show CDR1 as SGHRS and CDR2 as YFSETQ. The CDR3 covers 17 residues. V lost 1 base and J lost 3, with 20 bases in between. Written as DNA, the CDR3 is TGCGCCAGCAGCTTGTTATCCGAGGAGGGGACAAACTACGAGCAGTACTTC. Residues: CASSLLSEEGTNYEQYF.

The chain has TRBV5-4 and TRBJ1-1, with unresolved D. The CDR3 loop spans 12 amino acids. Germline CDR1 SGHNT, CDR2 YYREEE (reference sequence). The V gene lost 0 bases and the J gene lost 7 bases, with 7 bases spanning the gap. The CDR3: CASSLALNEAFF. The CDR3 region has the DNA TGTGCCAGCAGCTTGGCCCTAAATGAAGCTTTCTTT.

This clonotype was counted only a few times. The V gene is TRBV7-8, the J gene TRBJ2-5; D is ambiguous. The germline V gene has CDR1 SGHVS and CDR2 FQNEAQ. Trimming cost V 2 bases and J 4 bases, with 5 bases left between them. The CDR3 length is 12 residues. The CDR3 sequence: CASSLRRETQYF. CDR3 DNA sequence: TGTGCCAGCAGCTTAAGGAGAGAGACCCAGTACTTC. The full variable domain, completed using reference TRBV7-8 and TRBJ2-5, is GAGVSQSPRYKVAKRGQDVALRCDPISGHVSLFWYQQALGQGPEFLTYFQNEAQLDKSGLPSDRFFAERPEGSVSTLKIQRTQQEDSAVYLCASSLRRETQYFGPGTRLLVL.

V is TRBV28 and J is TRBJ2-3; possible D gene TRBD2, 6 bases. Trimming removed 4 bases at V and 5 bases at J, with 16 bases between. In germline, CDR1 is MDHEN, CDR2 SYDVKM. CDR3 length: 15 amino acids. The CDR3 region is CASSSPRLALDTQYF. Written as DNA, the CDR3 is TGTGCCAGCAGTTCTCCCCGTCTAGCGTTAGATACGCAGTATTTT.

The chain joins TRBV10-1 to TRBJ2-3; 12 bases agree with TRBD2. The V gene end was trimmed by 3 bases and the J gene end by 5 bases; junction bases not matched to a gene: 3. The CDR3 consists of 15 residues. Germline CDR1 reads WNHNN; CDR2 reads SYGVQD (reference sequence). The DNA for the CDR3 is TGCGCCAGCAGTGAACTAGCGGGGGGACAAGATACGCAGTATTTT. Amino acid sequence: CASSELAGGQDTQYF.

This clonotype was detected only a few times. CDR3 sequence: CASTGWDPSSGANVLTF. DNA for the CDR3: TGTGCCAGCACCGGCTGGGACCCAAGCTCTGGGGCCAACGTCCTGACTTTC. The J gene is TRBJ2-6, the V gene TRBV6-6; D tentatively reads TRBD1 or TRBD2 (5 bases each). The CDR3 totals 17 residues. Germline assignment: CDR1 MNHNY and CDR2 SVGAGI (reference sequence). The V and J ends lost 7 bases and 0 bases respectively, with 16 bases between them.

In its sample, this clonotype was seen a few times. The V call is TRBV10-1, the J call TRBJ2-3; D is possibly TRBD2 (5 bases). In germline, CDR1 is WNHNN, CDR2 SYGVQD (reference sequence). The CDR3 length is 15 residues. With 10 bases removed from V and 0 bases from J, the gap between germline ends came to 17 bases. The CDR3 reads CATERGLGSTDTQYF. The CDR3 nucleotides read TGCGCCACGGAGAGAGGACTTGGCAGCACAGATACGCAGTATTTT.

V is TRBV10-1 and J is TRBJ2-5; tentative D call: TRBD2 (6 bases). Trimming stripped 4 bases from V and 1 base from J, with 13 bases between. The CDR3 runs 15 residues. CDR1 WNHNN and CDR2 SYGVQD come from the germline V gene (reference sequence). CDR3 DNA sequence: TGCGCCAGCAGTGGGGGTGGAGGGGTCCAAGAGACCCAGTACTTC. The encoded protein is CASSGGGGVQETQYF.

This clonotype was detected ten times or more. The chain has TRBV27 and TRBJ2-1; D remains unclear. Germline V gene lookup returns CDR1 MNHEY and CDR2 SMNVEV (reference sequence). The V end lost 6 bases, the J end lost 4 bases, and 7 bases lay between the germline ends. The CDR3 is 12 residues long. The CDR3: CASRTDYNEQFF. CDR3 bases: TGTGCCAGCAGGACGGATTACAATGAGCAGTTCTTC.

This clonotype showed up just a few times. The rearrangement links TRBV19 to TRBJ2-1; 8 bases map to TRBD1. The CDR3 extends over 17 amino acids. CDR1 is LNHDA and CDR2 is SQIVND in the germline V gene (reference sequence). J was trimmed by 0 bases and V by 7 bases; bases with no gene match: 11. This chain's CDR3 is CASKQGDPWSSYNEQFF. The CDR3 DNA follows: TGTGCCAGTAAACAGGGGGACCCTTGGAGCTCCTACAATGAGCAGTTCTTC.

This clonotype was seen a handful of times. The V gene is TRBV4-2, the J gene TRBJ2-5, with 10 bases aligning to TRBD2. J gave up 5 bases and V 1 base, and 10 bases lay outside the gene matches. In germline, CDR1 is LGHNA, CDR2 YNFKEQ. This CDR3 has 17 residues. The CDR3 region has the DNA TGTGCCAGCAGCCAAGTCCTAGCGGGAGCGCTGGGGGAGACCCAGTACTTC. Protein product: CASSQVLAGALGETQYF.

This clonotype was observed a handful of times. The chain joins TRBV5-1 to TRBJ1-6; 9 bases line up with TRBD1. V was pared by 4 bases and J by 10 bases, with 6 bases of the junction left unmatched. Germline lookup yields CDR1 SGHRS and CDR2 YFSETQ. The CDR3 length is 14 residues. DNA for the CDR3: TGCGCCAGCAGCGCGGGACAGGGAGGCTCACCCCTCCACTTT. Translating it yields CASSAGQGGSPLHF.